This T cell receptor (beta chain) was captured in a study of response to subunit inactivated influenza vaccine. Study outcomes and limitations: New T cells are recruited in small numbers by each seasonal influenza vaccination, according to the authors' suggestion.

The CDR3 runs to 12 residues. Germline CDR1 and CDR2: SQVTM and ANQGSEA. V dropped 7 bases and J dropped 0; count of bases not matched to a gene: 0. TCRdb redid the calling of the RT-PCR reads with MiXCR, one entry per CDR3 protein. The sample yields 600,000 to 850,000 distinct CDR3 sequences, roughly 15% seen once. Comments on this clonotype: Its antigen is currently unknown.

This specimen consisted of PBMCs from blood, obtained 14 to 15 days before vaccination. This rearrangement joins TRBV29-1 to TRBJ2-1; 7 positions match TRBD1. The sequence was collected from a man in his fifties who received an inactivated influenza vaccine. CDR3 sequence: CSGDSSYNEQFF. Written as DNA, the CDR3 is TGCAGCGGGGACAGCTCCTACAATGAGCAGTTCTTC.